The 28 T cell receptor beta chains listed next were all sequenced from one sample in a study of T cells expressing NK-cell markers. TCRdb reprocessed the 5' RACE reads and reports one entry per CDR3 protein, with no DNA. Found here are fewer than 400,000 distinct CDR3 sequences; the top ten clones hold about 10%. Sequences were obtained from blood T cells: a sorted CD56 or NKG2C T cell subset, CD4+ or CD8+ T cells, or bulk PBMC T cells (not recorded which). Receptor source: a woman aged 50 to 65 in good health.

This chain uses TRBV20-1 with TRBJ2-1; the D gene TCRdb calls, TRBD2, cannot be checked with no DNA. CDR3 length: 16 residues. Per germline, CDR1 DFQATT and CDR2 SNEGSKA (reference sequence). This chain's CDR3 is CSARDKERELSNEQFF.

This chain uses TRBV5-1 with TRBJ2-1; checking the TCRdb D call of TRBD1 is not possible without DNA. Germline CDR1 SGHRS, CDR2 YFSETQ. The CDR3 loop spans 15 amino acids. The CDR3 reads CASSLAGGSGNEQFF.

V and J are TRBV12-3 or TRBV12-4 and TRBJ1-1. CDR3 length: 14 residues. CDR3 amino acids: CASSLLGIKSDAFF.

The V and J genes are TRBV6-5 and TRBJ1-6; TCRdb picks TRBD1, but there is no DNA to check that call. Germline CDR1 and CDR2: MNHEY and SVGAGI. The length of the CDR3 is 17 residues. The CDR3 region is CASSYSGIGTVNSPLHF.

The CDR3 sequence is CASSPPGWGVGTEAFF. The chain links TRBV27 to TRBJ1-1; the D gene TCRdb calls, TRBD1, cannot be checked with no DNA. Germline V lookup: CDR1 MNHEY, CDR2 SMNVEV (reference sequence). There are 16 residues in the CDR3.

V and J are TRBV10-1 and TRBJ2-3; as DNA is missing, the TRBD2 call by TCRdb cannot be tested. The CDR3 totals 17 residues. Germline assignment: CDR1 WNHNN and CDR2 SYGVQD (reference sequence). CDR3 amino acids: CASSEISGSWPTDTQYF.

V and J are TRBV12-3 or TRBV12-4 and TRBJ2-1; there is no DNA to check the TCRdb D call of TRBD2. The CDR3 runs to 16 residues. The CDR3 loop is CASKGGAPGAYNEQFF.

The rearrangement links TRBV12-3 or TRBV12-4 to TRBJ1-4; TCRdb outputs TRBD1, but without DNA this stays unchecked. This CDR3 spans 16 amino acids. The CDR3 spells CASSFGTGGASEKLFF.

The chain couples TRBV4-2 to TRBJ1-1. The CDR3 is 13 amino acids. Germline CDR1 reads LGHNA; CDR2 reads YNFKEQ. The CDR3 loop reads CASSQVIDTEAFF.

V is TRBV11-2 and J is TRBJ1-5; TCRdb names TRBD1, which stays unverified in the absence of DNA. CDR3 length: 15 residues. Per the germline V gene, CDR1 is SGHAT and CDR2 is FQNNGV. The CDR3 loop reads CASSLLRGKDQPQHF.

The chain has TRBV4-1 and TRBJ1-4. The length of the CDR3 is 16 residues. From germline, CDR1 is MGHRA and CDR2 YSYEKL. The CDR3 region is CASSQGRSATNEKLFF.

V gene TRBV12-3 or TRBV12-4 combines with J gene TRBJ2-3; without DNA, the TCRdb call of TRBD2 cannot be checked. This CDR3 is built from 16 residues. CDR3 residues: CASSLNRGRPGGTQYF.

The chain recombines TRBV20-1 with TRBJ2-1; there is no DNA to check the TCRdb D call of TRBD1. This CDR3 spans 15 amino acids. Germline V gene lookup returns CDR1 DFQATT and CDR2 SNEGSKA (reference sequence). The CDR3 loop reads CSASDGARAWDEQFF.

CDR3: CATSRDKAGYEQYF. The V gene is TRBV15, the J gene TRBJ2-7. CDR3 size: 14 residues. Germline V gene sequence: CDR1 LNHNV, CDR2 YYDKDF (reference sequence).

The CDR3 reads CASSYHGGSHTGELFF. V and J are TRBV5-1 and TRBJ2-2. Germline V lookup: CDR1 SGHRS, CDR2 YFSETQ. The CDR3 has 16 amino acids. Full variable domain (rest looked up from reference TRBV5-1 and TRBJ2-2): KAGVTQTPRYLIKTRGQQVTLSCSPISGHRSVSWYQQTPGQGLQFLFEYFSETQRNKGNFPGRFSGRQFSNSRSEMNVSTLELGDSALYLCASSYHGGSHTGELFFGEGSRLTVL.

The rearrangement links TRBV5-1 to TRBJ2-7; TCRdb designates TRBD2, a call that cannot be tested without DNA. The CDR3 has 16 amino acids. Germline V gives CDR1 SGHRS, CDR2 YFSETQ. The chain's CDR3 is CASSPRGLAGNREQYF.

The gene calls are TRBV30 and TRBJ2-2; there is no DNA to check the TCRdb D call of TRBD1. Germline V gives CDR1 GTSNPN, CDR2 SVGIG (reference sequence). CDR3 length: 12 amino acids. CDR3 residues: CGGGKNTGELFF.

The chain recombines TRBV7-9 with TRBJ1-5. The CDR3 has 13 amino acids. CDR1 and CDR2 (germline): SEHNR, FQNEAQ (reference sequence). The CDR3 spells CASSQNWDQPQHF.

CDR3 residues: CASSFPGQGGMNTEAFF. The chain uses TRBV5-6 and TRBJ1-1; the D call from TCRdb, TRBD1, cannot be confirmed without DNA. This CDR3 spans 17 amino acids. The germline V gene has CDR1 SGHDT and CDR2 YYEEEE. Full variable domain (outside the CDR3, taken from reference TRBV5-6 and TRBJ1-1): DAGVTQSPTHLIKTRGQQVTLRCSPKSGHDTVSWYQQALGQGPQFIFQYYEEEERQRGNFPDRFSGHQFPNYSSELNVNALLLGDSALYLCASSFPGQGGMNTEAFFGQGTRLTVV.

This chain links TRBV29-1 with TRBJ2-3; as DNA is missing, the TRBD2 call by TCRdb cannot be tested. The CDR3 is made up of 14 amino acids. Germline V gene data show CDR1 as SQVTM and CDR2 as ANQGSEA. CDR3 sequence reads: CSVGGLAGLSTQYF.

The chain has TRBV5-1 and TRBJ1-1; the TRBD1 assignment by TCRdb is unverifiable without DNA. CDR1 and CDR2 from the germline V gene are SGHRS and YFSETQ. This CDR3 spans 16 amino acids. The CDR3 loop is CASSAVPGQGETEAFF.

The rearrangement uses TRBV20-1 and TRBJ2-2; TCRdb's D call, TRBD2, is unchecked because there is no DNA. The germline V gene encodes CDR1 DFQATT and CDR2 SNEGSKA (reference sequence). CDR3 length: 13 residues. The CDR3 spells CSASIGRTGELFF.

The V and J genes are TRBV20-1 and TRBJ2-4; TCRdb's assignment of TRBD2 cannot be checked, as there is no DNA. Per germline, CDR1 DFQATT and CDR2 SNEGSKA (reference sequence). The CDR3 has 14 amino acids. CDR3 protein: CSAGLVAAKNIQYF.

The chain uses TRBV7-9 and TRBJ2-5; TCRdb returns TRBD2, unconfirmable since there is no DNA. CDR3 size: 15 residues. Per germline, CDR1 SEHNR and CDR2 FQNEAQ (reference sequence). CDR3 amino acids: CASNLPTGRLETQYF.

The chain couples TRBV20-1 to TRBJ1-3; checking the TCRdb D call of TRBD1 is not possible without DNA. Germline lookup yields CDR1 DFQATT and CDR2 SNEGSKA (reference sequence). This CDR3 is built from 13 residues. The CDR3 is CSASQTVGNTIYF.

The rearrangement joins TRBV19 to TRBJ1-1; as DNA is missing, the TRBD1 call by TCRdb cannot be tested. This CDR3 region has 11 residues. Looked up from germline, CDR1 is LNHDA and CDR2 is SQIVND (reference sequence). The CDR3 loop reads CASSGRMGAFF.

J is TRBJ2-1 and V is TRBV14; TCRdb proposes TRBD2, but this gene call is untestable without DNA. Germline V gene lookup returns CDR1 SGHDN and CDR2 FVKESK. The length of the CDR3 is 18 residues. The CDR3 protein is CASSQVAGGVSSYNEQFF.

The CDR3 here is CATSDGPGSSYEQYF. This chain links TRBV24-1 with TRBJ2-7; TCRdb gives TRBD1 as the D gene, but with no DNA this cannot be confirmed. CDR3 length equals 15 residues. CDR1 is KGHDR and CDR2 is SFDVKD in the germline V gene.